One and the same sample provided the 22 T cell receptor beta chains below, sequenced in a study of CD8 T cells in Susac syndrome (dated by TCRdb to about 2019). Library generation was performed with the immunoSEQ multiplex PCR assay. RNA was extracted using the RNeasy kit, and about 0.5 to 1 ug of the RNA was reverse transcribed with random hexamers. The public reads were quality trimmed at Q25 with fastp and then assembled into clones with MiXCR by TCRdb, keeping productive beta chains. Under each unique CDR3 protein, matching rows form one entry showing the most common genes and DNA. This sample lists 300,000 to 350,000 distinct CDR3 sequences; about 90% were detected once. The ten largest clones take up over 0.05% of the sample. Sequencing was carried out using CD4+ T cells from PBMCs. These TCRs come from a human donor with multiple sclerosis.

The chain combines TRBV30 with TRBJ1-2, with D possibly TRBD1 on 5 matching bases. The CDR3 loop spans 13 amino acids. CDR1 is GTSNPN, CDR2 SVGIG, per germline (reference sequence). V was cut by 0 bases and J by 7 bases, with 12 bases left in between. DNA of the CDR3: TGTGCCTGGAGTGTCCCAGGGAGCTCTGGCTACACCTTC. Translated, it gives CAWSVPGSSGYTF.

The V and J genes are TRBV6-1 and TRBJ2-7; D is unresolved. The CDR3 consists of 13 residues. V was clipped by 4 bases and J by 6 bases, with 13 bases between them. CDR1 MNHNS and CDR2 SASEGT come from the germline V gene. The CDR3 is CASSAESRLEQYF. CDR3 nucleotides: TGTGCCAGCAGTGCAGAGAGCAGACTCGAGCAGTACTTC.

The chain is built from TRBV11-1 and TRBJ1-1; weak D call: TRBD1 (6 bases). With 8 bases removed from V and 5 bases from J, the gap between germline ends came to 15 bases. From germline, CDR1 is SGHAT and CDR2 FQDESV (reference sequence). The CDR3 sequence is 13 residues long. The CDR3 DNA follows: TGTGCCAGCGGCAGGGGCCCACAAACTGAAGCTTTCTTT. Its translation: CASGRGPQTEAFF.

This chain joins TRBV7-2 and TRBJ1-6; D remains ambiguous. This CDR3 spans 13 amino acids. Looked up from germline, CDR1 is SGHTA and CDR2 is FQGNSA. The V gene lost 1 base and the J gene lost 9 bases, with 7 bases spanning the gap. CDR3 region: CASSLGVGSPLHF. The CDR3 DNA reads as TGTGCCAGCAGCTTAGGTGTGGGTTCACCCCTCCACTTT.

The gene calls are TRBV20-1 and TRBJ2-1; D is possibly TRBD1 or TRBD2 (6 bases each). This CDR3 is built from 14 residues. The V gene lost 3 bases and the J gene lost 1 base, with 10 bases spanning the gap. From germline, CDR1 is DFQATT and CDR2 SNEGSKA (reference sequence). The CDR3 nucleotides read TGCAGTGCTAGTTGGGGGGCATCCTACAATGAGCAGTTCTTC. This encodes CSASWGASYNEQFF.

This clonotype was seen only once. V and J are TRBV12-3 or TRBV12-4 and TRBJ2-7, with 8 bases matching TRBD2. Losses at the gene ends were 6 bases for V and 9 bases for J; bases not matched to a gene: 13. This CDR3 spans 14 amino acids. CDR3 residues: CASSNTGTSQPQYF. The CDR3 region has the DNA TGTGCCAGCAGCAACACCGGGACTAGTCAGCCGCAGTACTTC.

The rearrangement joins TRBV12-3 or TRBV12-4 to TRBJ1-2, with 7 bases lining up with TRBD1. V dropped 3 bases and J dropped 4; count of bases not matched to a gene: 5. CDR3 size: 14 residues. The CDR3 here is CASSLEGGGYGYTF. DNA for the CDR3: TGTGCCAGCAGTTTGGAAGGGGGCGGCTATGGCTACACCTTC.

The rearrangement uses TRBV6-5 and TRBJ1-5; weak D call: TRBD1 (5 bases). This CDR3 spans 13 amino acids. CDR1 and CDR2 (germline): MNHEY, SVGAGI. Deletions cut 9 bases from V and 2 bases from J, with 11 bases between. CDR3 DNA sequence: TGTGCCAGTAAGTCGGGGGGCAATCAGCCCCAGCATTTT. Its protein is CASKSGGNQPQHF.

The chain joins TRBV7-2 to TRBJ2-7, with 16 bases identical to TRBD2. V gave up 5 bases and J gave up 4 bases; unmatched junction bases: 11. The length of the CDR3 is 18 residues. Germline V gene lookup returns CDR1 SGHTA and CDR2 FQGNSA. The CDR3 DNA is TGTGCCAGCAGCCCGGGACTAGCGGGAGGGAAGGTTGGGTACGAGCAGTACTTC. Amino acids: CASSPGLAGGKVGYEQYF.

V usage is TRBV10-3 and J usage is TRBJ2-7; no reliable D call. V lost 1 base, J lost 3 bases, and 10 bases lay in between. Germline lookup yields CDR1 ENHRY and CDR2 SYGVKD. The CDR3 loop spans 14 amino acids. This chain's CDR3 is CAISELYLLYEQYF. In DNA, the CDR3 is TGTGCCATCAGTGAGTTGTACTTACTCTACGAGCAGTACTTC.

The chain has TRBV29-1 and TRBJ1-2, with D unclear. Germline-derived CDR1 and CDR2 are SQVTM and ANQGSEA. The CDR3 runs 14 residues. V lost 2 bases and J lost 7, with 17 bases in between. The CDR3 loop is CSVERGSRRGGYTF. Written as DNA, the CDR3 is TGCAGCGTTGAAAGAGGGTCCCGGCGGGGTGGCTACACCTTC.

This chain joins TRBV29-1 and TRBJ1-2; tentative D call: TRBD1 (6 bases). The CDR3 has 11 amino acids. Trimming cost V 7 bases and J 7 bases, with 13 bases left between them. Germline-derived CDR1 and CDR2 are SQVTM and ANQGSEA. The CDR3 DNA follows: TGCAGCGGTACACAGGGTAGTGGCTACACCTTC. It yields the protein CSGTQGSGYTF.

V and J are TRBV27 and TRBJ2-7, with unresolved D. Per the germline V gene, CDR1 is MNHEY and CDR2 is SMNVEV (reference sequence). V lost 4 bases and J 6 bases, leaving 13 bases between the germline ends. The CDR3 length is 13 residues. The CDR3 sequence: CASSSQWASEQYF. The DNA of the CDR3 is TGTGCCAGCAGTTCCCAGTGGGCTTCCGAGCAGTACTTC.

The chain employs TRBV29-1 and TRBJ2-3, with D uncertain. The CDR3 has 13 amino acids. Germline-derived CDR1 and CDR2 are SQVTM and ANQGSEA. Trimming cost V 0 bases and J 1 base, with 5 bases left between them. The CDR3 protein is CSVEDLGTDTQYF. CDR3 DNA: TGCAGCGTTGAAGATCTGGGCACAGATACGCAGTATTTT.

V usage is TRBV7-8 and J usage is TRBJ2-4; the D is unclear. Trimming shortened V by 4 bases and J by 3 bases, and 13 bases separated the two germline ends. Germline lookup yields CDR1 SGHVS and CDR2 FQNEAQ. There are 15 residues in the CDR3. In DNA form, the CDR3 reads TGTGCCAGCAGCTCCCTTAGCCTCAGCAAAAACATTCAGTACTTC. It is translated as CASSSLSLSKNIQYF.

This chain's CDR3 is CAAARITAANYGYTF. CDR3 DNA: TGTGCCGCGGCCAGGATTACCGCGGCCAACTATGGCTACACCTTC. The chain joins TRBV12-3 or TRBV12-4 to TRBJ1-2; no reliable D call. Trimming left V 11 bases short and J 2 bases short, with 21 bases between. This CDR3 is built from 15 residues.

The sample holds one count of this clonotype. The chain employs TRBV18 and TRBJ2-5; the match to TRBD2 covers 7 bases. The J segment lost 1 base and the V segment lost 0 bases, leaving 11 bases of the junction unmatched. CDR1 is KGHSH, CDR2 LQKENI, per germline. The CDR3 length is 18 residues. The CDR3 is CASSPPSDALAVQETQYF. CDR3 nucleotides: TGTGCCAGCTCACCACCTAGTGATGCCCTAGCGGTCCAAGAGACCCAGTACTTC.

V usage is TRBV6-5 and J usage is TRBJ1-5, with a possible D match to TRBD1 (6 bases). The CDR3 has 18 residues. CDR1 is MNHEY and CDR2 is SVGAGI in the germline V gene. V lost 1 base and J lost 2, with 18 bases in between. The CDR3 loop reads CASSYFPLGGTRNQPQHF. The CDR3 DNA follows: TGTGCCAGCAGTTACTTCCCACTAGGGGGGACCCGCAATCAGCCCCAGCATTTT.

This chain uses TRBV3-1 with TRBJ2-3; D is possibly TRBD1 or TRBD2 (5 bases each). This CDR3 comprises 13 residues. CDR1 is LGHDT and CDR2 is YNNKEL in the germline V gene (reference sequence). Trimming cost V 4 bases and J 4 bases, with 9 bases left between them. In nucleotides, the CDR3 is TGTGCCAGCAGCCGCCTGGGACCAGATACGCAGTATTTT. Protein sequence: CASSRLGPDTQYF.

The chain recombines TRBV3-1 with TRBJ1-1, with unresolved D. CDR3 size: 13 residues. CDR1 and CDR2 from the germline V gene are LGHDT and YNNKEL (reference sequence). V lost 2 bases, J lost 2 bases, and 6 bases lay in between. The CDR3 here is CASSQISNTEAFF. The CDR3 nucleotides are TGTGCCAGCAGCCAAATCAGCAACACTGAAGCTTTCTTT.

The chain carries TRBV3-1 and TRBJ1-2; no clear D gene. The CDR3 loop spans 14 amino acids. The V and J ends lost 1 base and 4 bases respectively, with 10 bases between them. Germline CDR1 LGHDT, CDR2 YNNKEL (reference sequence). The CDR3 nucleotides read TGTGCCAGCAGCCAAGGGCTGACGGGCTATGGCTACACCTTC. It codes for CASSQGLTGYGYTF.

The DNA for the CDR3 is TGTGCCAGCAGCGCGACGGGACTAGCGGGAGTCAATGAGCAGTTCTTC. Residues: CASSATGLAGVNEQFF. The chain is built from TRBV9 and TRBJ2-1, with 14 nucleotides matching TRBD2. The junction had 5 bases not matched to a gene; V was cut back by 3 bases and J by 6 bases. Germline CDR1 SGDLS, CDR2 YYNGEE. The CDR3 length is 16 residues.